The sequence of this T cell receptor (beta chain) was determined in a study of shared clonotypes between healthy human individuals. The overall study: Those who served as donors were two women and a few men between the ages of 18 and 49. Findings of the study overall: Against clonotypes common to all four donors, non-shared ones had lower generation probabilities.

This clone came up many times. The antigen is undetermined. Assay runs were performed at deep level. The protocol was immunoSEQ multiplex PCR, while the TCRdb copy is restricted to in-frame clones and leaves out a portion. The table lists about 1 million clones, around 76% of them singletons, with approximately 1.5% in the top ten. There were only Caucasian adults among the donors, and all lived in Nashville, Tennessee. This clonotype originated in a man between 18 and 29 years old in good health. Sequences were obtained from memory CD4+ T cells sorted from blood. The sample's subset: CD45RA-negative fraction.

As DNA, the CDR3 is TGTGCCAGCAGTCCCTCCTCGGGGGGGCGAGGAGAGACCCAGTACTTC. Amino acids: CASSPSSGGRGETQYF. V and J are TRBV28 and TRBJ2-5, with 8 bases fitting TRBD2. With 5 bases clipped from V and 4 bases from J, the junction kept 12 bases outside the gene matches. The CDR3 consists of 16 residues. The germline V gene has CDR1 MDHEN and CDR2 SYDVKM.